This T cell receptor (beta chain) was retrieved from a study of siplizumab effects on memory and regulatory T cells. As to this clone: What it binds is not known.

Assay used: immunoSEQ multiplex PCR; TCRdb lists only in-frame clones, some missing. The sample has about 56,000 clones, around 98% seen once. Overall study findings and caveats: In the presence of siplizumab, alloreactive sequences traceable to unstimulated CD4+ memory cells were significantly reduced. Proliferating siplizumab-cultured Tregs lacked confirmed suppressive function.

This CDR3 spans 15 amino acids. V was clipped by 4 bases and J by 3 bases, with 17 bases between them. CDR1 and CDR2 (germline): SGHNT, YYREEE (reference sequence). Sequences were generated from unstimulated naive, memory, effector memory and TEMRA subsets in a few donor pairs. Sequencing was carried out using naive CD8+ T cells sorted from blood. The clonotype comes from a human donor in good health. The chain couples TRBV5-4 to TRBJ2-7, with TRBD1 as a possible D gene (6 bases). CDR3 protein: CASSHGTTPYYEQYF. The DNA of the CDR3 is TGTGCCAGCAGCCACGGGACAACTCCCTACTACGAGCAGTACTTC.